This TCR beta chain emerged from a study of blood T cell repertoires in COVID-19. This CDR3 has 15 amino acids. Germline V gene data show CDR1 as LNHDA and CDR2 as SQIVND (reference sequence). Trimming took 3 bases from V and 9 from J; bases not matched to a gene: 9. Source study methods: Amplification with reference gene primers provided the estimates of nucleated cell counts. The repertoire was sequenced with immunoSEQ multiplex PCR; TCRdb's copy has only in-frame clones and lacks some. For V, J and clone size, that table is used; D and trimming come from the DNA. Of about 90,000 clones detected, approximately 91% appear once; the ten largest clones hold roughly 1.8%.

The TCR was taken from a human donor with active COVID-19. The donor label of this sample is uncertain. Source material: peripheral blood. This sequence joins TRBV19 and TRBJ2-1; 9 bases map to TRBD2. The CDR3 sequence is CASSIPAGGNREQFF. The CDR3 region has the DNA TGTGCCAGTAGTATTCCAGCGGGGGGAAATCGTGAGCAGTTCTTC.